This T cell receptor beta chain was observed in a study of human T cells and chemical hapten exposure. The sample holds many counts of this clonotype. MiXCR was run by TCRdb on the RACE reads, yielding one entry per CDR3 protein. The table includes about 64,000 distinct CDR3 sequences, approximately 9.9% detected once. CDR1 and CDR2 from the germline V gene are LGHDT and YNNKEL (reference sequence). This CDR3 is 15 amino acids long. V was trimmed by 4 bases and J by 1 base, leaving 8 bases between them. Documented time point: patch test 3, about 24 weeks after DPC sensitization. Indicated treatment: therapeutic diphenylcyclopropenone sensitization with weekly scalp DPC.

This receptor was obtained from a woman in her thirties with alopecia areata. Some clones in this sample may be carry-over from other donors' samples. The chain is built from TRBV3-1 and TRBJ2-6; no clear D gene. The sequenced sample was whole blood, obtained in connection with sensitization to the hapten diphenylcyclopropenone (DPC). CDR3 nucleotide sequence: TGTGCCAGCAGCCTCAGCGTATCTGGGGCCAACGTCCTGACTTTC. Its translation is CASSLSVSGANVLTF.